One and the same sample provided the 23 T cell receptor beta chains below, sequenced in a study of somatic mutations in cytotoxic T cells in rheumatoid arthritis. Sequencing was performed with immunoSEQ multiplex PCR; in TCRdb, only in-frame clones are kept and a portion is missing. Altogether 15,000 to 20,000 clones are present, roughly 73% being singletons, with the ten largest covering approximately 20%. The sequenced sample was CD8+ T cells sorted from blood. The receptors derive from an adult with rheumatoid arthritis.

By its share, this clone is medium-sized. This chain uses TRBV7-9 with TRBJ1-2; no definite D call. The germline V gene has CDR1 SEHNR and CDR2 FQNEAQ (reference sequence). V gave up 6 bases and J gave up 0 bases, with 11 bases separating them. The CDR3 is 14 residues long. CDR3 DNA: TGTGCCAGCAGACTGGGGATCTCTAACTATGGCTACACCTTC. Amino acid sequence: CASRLGISNYGYTF.

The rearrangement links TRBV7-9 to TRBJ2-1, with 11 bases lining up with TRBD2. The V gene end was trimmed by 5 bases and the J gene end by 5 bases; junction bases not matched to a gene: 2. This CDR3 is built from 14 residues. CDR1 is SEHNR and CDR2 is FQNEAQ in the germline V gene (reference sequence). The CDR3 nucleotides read TGTGCCAGCAGCCCGGGACTAGCGGACAATGAGCAGTTCTTC. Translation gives CASSPGLADNEQFF.

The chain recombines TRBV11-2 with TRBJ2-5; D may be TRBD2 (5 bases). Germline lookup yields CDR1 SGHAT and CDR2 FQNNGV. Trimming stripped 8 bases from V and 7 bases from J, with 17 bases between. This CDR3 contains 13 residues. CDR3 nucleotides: TGTGCCAGCCGAGTAGAGGGTCTGGGGACCCAGTACTTC. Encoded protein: CASRVEGLGTQYF.

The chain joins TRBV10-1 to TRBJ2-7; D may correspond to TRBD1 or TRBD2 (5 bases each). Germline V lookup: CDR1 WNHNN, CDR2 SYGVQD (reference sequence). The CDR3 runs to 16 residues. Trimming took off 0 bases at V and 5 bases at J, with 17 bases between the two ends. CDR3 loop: CASSESNRTDRNEQYF. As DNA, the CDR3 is TGCGCCAGCAGTGAGTCGAATAGGACTGACAGAAACGAGCAGTACTTC.

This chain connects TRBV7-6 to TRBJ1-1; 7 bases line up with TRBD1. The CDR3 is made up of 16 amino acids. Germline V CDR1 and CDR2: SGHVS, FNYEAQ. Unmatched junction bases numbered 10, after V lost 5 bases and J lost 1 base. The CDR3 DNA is TGTGCCAGCAGCCTTTTGGGACAGACGAAGAACACTGAAGCTTTCTTT. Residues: CASSLLGQTKNTEAFF.

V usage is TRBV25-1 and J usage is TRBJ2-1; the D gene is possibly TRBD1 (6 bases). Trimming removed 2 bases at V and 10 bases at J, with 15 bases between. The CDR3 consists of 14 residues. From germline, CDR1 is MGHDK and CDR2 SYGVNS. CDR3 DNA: TGTGCCAGCAGTGAACGGTACAGGGAAAAGGAGCAGTTCTTC. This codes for CASSERYREKEQFF.

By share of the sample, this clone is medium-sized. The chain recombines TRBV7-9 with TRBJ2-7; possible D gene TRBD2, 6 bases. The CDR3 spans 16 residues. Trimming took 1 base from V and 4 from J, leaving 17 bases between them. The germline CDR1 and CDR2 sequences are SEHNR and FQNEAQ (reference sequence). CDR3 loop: CASSLDGEEGAYEQYF. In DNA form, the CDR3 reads TGTGCCAGCAGCTTAGATGGGGAGGAGGGAGCTTACGAGCAGTACTTC.

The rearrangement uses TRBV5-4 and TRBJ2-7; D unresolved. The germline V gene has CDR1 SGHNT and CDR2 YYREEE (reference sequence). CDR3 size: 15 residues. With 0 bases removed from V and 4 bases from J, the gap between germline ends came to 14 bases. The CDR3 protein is CASSLVRGPGYEQYF. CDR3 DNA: TGTGCCAGCAGCTTGGTCCGTGGACCTGGGTACGAGCAGTACTTC.

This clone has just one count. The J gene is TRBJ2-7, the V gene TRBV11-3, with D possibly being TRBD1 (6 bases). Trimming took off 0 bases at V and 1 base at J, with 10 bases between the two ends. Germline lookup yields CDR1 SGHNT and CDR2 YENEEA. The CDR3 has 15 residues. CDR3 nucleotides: TGTGCCAGCAGCTTAGAGGCAGGGGAGTCCTACGAGCAGTACTTC. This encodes CASSLEAGESYEQYF. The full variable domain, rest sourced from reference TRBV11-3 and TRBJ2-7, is EAGVVQSPRYKIIEKKQPVAFWCNPISGHNTLYWYLQNLGQGPELLIRYENEEAVDDSQLPKDRFSAERLKGVDSTLKIQPAELGDSAVYLCASSLEAGESYEQYFGPGTRLTVT.

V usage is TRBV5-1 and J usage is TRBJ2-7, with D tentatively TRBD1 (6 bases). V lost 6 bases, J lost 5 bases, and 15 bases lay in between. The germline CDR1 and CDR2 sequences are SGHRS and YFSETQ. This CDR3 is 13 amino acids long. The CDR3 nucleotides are TGCGCCAGCACCGGGACAAGGGCGGACGAGCAGTACTTC. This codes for CASTGTRADEQYF. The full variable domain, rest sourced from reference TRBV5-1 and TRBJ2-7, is KAGVTQTPRYLIKTRGQQVTLSCSPISGHRSVSWYQQTPGQGLQFLFEYFSETQRNKGNFPGRFSGRQFSNSRSEMNVSTLELGDSALYLCASTGTRADEQYFGPGTRLTVT.

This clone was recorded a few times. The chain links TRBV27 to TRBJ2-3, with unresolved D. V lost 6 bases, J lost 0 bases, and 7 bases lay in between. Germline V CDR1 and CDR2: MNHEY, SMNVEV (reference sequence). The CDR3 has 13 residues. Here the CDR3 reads CASRETSTDTQYF. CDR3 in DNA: TGTGCCAGCAGGGAGACGAGCACAGATACGCAGTATTTT.

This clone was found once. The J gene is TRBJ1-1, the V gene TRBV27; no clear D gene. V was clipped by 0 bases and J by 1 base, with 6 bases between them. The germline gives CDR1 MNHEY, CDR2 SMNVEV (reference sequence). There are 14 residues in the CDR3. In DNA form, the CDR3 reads TGTGCCAGCAGTTTATCTCGGCCGAACACTGAAGCTTTCTTT. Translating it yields CASSLSRPNTEAFF.

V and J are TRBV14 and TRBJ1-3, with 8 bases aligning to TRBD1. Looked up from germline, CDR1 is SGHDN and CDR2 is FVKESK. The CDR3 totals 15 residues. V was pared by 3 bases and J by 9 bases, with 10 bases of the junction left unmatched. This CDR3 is CASSHPQGARGTIYF. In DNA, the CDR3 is TGTGCCAGCAGCCACCCTCAGGGGGCCCGTGGCACCATATATTTT.

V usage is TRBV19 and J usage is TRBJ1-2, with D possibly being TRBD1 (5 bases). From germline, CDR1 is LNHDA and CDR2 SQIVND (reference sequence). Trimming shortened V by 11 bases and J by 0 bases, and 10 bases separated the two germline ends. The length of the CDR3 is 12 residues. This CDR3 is CAGGRPNYGYTF. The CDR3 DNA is TGTGCCGGGGGACGGCCTAACTATGGCTACACCTTC.

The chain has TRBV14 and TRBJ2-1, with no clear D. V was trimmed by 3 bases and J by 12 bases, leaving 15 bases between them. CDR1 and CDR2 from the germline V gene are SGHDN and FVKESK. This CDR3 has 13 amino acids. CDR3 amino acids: CASSHYPLTGQFF. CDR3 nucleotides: TGTGCCAGCAGCCACTACCCTCTTACGGGGCAGTTCTTC.

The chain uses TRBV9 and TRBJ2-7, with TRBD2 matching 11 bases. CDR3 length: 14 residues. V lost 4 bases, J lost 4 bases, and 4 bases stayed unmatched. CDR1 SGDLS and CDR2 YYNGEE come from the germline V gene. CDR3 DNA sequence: TGTGCCAGCAGCCTGGGACTAGCGGTATACGAGCAGTACTTC. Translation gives CASSLGLAVYEQYF.

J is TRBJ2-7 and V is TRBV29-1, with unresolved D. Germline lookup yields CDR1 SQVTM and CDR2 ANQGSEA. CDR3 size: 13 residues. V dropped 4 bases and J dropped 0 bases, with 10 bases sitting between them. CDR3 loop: CSVAPVGSYEQYF. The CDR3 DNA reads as TGCAGCGTTGCCCCGGTGGGCTCCTACGAGCAGTACTTC.

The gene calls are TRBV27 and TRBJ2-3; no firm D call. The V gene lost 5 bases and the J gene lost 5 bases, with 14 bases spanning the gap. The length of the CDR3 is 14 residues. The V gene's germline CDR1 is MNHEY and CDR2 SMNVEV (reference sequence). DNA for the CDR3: TGTGCCAGCAGTCCCGGACCCTTTGGAGATACGCAGTATTTT. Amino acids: CASSPGPFGDTQYF.

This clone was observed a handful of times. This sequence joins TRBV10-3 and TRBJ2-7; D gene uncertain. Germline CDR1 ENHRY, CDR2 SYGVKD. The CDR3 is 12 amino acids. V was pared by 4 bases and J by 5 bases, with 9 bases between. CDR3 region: CAISGATDEQYF. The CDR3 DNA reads TGTGCCATCAGTGGAGCGACTGACGAGCAGTACTTC.

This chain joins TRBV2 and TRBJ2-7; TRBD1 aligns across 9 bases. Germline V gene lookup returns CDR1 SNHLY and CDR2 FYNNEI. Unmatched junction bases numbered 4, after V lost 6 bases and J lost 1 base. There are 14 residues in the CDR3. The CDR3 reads CASRAGTGSYEQYF. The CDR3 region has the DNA TGTGCCAGCAGAGCCGGGACAGGGTCCTACGAGCAGTACTTC.

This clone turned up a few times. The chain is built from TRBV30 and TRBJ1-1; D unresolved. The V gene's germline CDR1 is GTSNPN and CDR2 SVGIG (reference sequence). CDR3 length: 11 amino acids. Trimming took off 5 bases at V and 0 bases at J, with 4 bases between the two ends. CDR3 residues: CAWLLNTEAFF. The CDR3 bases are TGTGCCTGGCTGCTGAACACTGAAGCTTTCTTT.

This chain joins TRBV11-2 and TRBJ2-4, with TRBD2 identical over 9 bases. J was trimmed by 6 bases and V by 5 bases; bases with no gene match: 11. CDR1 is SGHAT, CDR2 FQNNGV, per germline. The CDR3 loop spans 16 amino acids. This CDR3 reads CASSPRWREGPNIQYF. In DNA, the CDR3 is TGTGCCAGCAGCCCGCGTTGGCGGGAGGGTCCAAACATTCAGTACTTC.

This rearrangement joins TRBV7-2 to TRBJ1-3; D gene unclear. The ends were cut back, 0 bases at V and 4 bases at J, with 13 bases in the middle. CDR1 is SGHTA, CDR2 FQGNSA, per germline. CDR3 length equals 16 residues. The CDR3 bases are TGTGCCAGCAGCTTAGCCCTAAGCGACTGGGGAAACACCATATATTTT. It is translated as CASSLALSDWGNTIYF. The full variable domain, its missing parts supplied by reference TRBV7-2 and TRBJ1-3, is GAGVSQSPSNKVTEKGKDVELRCDPISGHTALYWYRQSLGQGLEFLIYFQGNSAPDKSGLPSDRFSAERTGGSVSTLTIQRTQQEDSAVYLCASSLALSDWGNTIYFGEGSWLTVV.